The clone carrying this TCR beta chain was found a few times. The antigen is not known. The sample is drawn from a study of early T cells in non-severe SARS-CoV-2 infection. On the study more broadly: Sequenced material consisted of bulk RNA (from unsorted whole blood), and chains were unpaired.

cDNA molecules, individually, were tagged with unique molecular identifiers. TCRdb analysed the 5' RACE reads with MiXCR anew, one entry per CDR3 protein. The sample contains 69,000 or so distinct CDR3 sequences, about 13% of which appear only once. Regarding the study as a whole: VDJdb matches were skewed toward anti-spike CD8 T cell responses.

Sequencing was performed on whole blood. The TCR originated in an adult who was a healthcare worker with PCR-confirmed SARS-CoV-2 infection or an uninfected control (not recorded which).

CDR3 residues: CASSAGTSGSSYNEQFF. CDR3 sequence (DNA): TGTGCCAGCAGCGCGGGGACTAGCGGGAGTTCCTACAATGAGCAGTTCTTC. This chain uses TRBV9 with TRBJ2-1, with 14 bases lining up with TRBD2. Germline assignment: CDR1 SGDLS and CDR2 YYNGEE. V trimming: 3 bases; J trimming: 1 base; junction bases outside the gene matches: 3. The CDR3 totals 17 residues.